The clone carrying this T cell receptor (beta chain) was counted between two and nine times. CD4+CD45RO+CD25- cells were isolated as memory CD4+ T cells. From germline, CDR1 is SGHRS and CDR2 YFSETQ. The CDR3 has 13 amino acids. With 2 bases removed from V and 2 bases from J, the gap between germline ends came to 8 bases. Constant-region reverse primers amplified full-length variable regions, followed by semi-nested Nested Universal Primer A PCR. Via MiXCR, TCRdb re-called the 5' RACE reads, giving one row per CDR3 protein. The sample has around 57,000 distinct CDR3 sequences; roughly 28% are singletons.

The chain couples TRBV5-1 to TRBJ2-7, with D possibly matching TRBD1 (6 bases). The specimen sequenced was tumor-infiltrating memory CD4+ T cells sorted from the breast tumor. The sample's subset: memory CD4+ T cells, CD4+CD45RO+CD25-. This receptor was identified in a female donor with breast cancer. CDR3 in DNA: TGCGCCAGCAGCTTCCGGGACACCTACGAGCAGTACTTC. The encoded protein is CASSFRDTYEQYF.